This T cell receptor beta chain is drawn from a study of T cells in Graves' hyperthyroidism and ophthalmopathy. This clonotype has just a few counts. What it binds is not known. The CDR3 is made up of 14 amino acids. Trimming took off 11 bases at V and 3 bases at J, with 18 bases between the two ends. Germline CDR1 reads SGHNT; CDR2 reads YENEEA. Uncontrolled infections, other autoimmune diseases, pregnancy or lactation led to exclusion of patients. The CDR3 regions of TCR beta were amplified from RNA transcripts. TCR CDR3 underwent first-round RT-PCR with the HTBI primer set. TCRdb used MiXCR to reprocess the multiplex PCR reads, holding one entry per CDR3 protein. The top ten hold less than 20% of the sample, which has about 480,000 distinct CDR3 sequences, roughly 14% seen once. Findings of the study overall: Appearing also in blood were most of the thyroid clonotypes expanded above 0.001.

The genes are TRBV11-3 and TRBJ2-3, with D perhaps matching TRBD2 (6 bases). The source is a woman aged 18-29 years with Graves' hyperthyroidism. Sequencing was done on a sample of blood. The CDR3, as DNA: TGTGCCTGCCGGGGGAGACGGGGGACAGATACGCAGTATTTT. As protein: CACRGRRGTDTQYF. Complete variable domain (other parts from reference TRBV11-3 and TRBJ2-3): EAGVVQSPRYKIIEKKQPVAFWCNPISGHNTLYWYLQNLGQGPELLIRYENEEAVDDSQLPKDRFSAERLKGVDSTLKIQPAELGDSAVYLCACRGRRGTDTQYFGPGTRLTVL.